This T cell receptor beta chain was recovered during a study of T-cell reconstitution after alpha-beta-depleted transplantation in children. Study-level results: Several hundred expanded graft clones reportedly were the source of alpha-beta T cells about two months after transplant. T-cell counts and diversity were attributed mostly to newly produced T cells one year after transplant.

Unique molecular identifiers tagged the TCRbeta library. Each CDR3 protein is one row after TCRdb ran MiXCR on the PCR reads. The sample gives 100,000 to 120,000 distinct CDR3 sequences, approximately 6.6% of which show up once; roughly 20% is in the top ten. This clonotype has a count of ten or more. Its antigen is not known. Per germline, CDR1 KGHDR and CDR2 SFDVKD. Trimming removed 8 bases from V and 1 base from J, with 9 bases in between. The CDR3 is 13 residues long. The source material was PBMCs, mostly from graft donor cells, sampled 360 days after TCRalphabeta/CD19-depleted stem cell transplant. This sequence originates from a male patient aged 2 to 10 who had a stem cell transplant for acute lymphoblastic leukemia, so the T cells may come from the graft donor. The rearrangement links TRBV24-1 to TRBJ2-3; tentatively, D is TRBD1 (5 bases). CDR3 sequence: CATMGLRTDTQYF. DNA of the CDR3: TGTGCCACCATGGGGCTTCGCACAGATACGCAGTATTTT.